This T cell receptor (beta chain) emerged from a study of shared clonotypes between healthy human individuals. Caucasian adults living in Nashville, Tennessee, provided all samples. Unsorted material relied on roughly 86 million PBMCs as the source of genomic DNA. On ten immunoSEQ deep assay plates, unsorted PBMC DNA was sequenced. Authors' methods: Filtering was not the same, since immunoSEQ gave junction-only sequences without quality scores. Clones were sequenced by immunoSEQ multiplex PCR, and TCRdb holds only the in-frame ones, with some missing. That table furnishes V, J and clone size, whereas the DNA furnished D and trimming. The profile shows about 490,000 clones, around three quarters of them singletons. This CDR3 has 15 residues. The V end was cut by 2 bases, the J end by 3 bases, with 11 bases between. Germline V gene data show CDR1 as SGHTA and CDR2 as FQGTGA.

This rearrangement joins TRBV7-3 to TRBJ2-1, with D maybe TRBD2 (5 bases). The source is a woman aged 40 to 50 in good health. Some clones in this sample may be carry-over from other donors' samples. Sequenced input: PBMCs. CDR3 bases: TGTGCCAGCAGCTTACGTGGGAGTAGCTACAATGAGCAGTTCTTC. Protein sequence: CASSLRGSSYNEQFF.